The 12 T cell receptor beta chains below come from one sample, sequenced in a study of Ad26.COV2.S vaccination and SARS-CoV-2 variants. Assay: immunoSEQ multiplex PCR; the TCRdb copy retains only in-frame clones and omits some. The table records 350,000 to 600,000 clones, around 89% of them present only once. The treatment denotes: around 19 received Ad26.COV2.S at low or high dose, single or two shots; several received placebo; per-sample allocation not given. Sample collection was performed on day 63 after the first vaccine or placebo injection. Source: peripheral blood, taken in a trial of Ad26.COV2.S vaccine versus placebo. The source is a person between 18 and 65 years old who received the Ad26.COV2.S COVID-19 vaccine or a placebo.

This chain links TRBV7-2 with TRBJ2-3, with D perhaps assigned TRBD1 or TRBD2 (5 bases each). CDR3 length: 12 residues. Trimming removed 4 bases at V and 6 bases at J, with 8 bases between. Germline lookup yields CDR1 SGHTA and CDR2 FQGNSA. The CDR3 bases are TGTGCCAGCAGCTGGGACCGCGATACGCAGTATTTT. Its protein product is CASSWDRDTQYF.

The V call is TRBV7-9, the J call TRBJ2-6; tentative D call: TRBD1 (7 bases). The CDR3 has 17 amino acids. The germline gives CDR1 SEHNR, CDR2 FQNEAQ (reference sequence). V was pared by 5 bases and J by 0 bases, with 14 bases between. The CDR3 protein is CASSRGGTVSGANVLTF. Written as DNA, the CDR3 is TGTGCCAGCAGCCGGGGCGGGACAGTCTCTGGGGCCAACGTCCTGACTTTC.

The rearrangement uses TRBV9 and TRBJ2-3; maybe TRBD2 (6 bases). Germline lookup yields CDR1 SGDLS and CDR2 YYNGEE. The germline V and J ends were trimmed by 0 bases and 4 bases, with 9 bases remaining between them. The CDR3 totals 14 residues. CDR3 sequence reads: CASSVAGDPDTQYF. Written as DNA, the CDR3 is TGTGCCAGCAGCGTAGCGGGAGACCCAGATACGCAGTATTTT.

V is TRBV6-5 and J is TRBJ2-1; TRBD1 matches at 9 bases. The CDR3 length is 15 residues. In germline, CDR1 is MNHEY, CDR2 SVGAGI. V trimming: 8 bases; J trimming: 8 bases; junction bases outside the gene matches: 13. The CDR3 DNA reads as TGTGCCAGCGTGGCCCAGGGACAGGGCGTCGATGAGCAGTTCTTC. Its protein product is CASVAQGQGVDEQFF.

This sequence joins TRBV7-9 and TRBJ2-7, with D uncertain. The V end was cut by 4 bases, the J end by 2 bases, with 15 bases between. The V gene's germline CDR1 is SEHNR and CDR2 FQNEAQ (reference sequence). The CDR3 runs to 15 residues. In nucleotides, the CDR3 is TGTGCCAGCAGCTGGACGTATAAAAGCCCCTACGAGCAGTACTTC. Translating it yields CASSWTYKSPYEQYF.

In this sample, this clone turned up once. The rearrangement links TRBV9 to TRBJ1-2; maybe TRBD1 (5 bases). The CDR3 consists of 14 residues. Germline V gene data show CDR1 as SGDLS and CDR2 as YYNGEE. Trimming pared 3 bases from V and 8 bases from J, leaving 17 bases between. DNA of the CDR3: TGTGCCAGCAGCGCGGACACCAGGGTATGGGGCTACACCTTC. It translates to CASSADTRVWGYTF.

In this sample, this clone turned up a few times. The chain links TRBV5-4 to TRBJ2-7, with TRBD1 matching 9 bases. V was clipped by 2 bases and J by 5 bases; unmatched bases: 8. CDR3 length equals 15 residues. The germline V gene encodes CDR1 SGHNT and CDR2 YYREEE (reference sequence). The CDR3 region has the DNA TGTGCCAGCAGCTTTACTACAGGGGGCAGGCACGAGCAGTACTTC. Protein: CASSFTTGGRHEQYF.

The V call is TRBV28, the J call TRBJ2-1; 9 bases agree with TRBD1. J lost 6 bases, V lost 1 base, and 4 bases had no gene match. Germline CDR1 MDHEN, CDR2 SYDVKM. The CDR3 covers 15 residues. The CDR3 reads CASSLSGQGPNEQFF. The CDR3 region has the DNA TGTGCCAGCAGTTTATCGGGACAGGGCCCCAATGAGCAGTTCTTC.

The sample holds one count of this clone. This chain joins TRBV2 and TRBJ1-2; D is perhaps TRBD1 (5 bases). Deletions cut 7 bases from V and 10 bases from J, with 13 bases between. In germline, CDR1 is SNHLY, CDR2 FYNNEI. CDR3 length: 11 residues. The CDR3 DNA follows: TGTGCCAGCACCCCCCCGGGACCCTACACCTTC. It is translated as CASTPPGPYTF.

Written as DNA, the CDR3 is TGCAGCGCTGGTCGGGGAACGAACACCGGGGAGCTGTTTTTT. Protein: CSAGRGTNTGELFF. This chain links TRBV29-1 with TRBJ2-2, with a possible D match to TRBD2 (5 bases). V gave up 7 bases and J gave up 0 bases, with 12 bases separating them. Looked up from germline, CDR1 is SQVTM and CDR2 is ANQGSEA. The CDR3 runs 14 residues.

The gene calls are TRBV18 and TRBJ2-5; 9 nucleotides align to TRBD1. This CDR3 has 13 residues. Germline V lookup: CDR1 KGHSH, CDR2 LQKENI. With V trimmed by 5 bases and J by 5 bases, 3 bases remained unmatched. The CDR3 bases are TGTGCCAGCTCAAAGACAGGGGGGGAGACCCAGTACTTC. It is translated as CASSKTGGETQYF. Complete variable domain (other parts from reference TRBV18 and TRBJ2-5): NAGVMQNPRHLVRRRGQEARLRCSPMKGHSHVYWYRQLPEEGLKFMVYLQKENIIDESGMPKERFSAEFPKEGPSILRIQQVVRGDSAAYFCASSKTGGETQYFGPGTRLLVL.

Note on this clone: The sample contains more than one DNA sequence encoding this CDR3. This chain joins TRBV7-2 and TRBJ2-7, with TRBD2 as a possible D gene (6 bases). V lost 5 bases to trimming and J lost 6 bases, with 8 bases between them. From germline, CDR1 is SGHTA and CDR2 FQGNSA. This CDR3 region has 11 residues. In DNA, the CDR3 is TGTGCCAGCAGCCCCGGGGGCGAGCAGTACTTC. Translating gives CASSPGGEQYF.